The present entry profiles one T cell receptor (beta chain) with its context. Its specificity is not known. The CDR3 totals 16 residues. With 0 bases removed from V and 4 bases from J, the gap between germline ends came to 13 bases. In germline, CDR1 is MNHEY, CDR2 SMNVEV (reference sequence). Alongside a J-beta primer mix, a sample-barcoded 5' primer served in a second PCR lasting about 6 to 12 cycles. Each CDR3 protein gets one entry after TCRdb re-called the 5' RACE reads with MiXCR. Here the sample spans roughly 830,000 distinct CDR3 sequences, around 62% being singletons. The entry originates in a study of blood T cells in healthy people across ages. Overall study results and limits: PBMCs that were unsorted prevented a conclusive naive versus antigen-experienced comparison.

The sequence was collected from a man aged 25 to 40 in good health. The chain uses TRBV27 and TRBJ2-1, with D perhaps TRBD1 or TRBD2 (5 bases each). Sample: blood. This CDR3 is CASSLSKGSPYNEQFF. As DNA, the CDR3 is TGTGCCAGCAGTTTATCGAAGGGGAGCCCGTACAATGAGCAGTTCTTC.